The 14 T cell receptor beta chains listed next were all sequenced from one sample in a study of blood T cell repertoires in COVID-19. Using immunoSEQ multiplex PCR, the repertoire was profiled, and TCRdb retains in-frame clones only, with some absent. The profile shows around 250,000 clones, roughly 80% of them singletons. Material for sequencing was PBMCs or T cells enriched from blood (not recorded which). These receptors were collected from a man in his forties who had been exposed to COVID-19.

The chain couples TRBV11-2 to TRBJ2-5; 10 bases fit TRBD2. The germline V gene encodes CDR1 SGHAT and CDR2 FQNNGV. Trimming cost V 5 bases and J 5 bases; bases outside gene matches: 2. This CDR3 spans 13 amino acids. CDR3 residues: CASSRAGGETQYF. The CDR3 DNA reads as TGTGCCAGCAGCCGAGCGGGAGGGGAGACCCAGTACTTC.

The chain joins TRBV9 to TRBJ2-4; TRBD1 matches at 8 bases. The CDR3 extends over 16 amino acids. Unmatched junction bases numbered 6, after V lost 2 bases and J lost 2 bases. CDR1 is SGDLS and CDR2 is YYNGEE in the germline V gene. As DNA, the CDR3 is TGTGCCAGCAGCGTTTTAGACAGGGGCCCCAAAAACATTCAGTACTTC. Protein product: CASSVLDRGPKNIQYF. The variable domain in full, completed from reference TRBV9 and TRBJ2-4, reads DSGVTQTPKHLITATGQRVTLRCSPRSGDLSVYWYQQSLDQGLQFLIQYYNGEERAKGNILERFSAQQFPDLHSELNLSSLELGDSALYFCASSVLDRGPKNIQYFGAGTRLSVL.

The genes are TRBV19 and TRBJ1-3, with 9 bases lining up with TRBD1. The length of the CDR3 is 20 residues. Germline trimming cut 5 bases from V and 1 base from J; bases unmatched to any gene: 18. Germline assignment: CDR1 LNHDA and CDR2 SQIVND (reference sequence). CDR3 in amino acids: CASSLPPGQGVGRSGNTIYF. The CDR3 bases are TGTGCCAGTAGTCTTCCCCCGGGACAGGGAGTGGGACGGTCTGGAAACACCATATATTTT.

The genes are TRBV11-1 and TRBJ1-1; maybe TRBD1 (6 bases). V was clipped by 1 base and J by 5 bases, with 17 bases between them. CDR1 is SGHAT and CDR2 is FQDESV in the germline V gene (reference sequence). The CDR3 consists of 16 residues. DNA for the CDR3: TGTGCCAGCAGCTTAGGTTGGACAGCTCAGGGGACTGAAGCTTTCTTT. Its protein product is CASSLGWTAQGTEAFF.

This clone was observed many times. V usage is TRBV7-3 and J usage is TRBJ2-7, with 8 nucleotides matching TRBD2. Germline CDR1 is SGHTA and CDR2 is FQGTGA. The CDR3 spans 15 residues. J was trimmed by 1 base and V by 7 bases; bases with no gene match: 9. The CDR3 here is CASTPPGRGSYEQYF. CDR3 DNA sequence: TGTGCCAGCACCCCTCCCGGGAGGGGATCCTACGAGCAGTACTTC.

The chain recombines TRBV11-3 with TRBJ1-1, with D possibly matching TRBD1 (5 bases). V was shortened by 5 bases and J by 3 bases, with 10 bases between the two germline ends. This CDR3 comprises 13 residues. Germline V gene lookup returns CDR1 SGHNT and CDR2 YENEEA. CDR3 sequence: CASSLTRDTEAFF. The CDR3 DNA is TGTGCCAGCAGCCTAACCAGGGACACTGAAGCTTTCTTT.

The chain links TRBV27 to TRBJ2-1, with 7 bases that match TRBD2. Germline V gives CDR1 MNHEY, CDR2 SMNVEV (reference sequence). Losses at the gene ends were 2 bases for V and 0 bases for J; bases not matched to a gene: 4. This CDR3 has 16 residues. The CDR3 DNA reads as TGTGCCAGCAGTTTACCTAGCGGCAGCTCCTACAATGAGCAGTTCTTC. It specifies CASSLPSGSSYNEQFF.

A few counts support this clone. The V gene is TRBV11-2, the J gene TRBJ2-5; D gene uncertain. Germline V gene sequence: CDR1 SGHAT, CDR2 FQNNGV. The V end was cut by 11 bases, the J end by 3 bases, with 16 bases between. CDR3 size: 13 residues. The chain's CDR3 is CAGRHFTKETQYF. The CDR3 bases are TGTGCCGGAAGACATTTTACGAAAGAGACCCAGTACTTC.

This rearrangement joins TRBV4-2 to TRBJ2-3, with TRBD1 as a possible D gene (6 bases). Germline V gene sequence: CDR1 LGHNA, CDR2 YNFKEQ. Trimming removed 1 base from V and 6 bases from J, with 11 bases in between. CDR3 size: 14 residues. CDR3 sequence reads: CASSQVNRVDTQYF. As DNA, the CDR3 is TGTGCCAGCAGCCAAGTAAACAGGGTGGATACGCAGTATTTT.

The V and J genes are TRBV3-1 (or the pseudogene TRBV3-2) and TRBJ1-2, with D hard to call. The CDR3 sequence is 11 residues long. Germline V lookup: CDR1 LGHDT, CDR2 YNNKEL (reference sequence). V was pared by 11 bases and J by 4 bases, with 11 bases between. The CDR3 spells CAAGGIYGYTF. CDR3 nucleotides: TGTGCCGCGGGTGGAATCTATGGCTACACCTTC.

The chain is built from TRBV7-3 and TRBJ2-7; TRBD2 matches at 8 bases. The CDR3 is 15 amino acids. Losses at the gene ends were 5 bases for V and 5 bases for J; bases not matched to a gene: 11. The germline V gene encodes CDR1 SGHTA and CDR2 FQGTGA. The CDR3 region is CASSAVGGRSNEQYF. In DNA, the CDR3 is TGTGCCAGCAGCGCCGTGGGCGGGAGGAGTAACGAGCAGTACTTC.

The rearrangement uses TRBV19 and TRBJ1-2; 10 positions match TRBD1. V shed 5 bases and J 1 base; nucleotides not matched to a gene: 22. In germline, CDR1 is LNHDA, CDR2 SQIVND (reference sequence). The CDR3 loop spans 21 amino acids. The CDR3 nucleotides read TGTGCCAGTAGTTCCAACGGGGTCCAACCGGGACAGGGGAATCTTAACTATGGCTACACCTTC. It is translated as CASSSNGVQPGQGNLNYGYTF.

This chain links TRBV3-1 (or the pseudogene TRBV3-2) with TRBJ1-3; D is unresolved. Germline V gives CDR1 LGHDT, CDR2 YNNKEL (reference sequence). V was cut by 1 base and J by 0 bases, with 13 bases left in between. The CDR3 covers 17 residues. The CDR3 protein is CASSQASRLLSGNTIYF. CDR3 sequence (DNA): TGTGCCAGCAGCCAAGCTTCCAGACTACTCTCTGGAAACACCATATATTTT.

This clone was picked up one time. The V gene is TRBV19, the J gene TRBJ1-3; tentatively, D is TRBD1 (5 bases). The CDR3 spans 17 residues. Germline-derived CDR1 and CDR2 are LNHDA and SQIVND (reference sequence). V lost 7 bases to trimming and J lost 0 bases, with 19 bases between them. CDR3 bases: TGTGCCAGTACCATGGGGCAGGGAACCTACTCTGGAAACACCATATATTTT. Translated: CASTMGQGTYSGNTIYF.